The 29 T cell receptor beta chains listed next were all sequenced from one sample in a study of monozygotic twins with inflammatory bowel disease. TCRdb reprocessed the 5' RACE reads, keeping one entry per CDR3 protein, no DNA. Here the sample table reports over 150,000 distinct CDR3 sequences. The sequencing sample was made of blood. The receptors were sampled from a human donor with ulcerative colitis or Crohn's disease, or a healthy co-twin of an affected twin (not recorded which).

The chain carries TRBV4-2 and TRBJ1-6; TCRdb reports TRBD1, a call that lacks DNA to check it against. This CDR3 region has 18 residues. Germline CDR1 reads LGHNA; CDR2 reads YNFKEQ. The CDR3 loop is CASSQDGTGRLPNSPLHF.

The rearrangement uses TRBV18 and TRBJ1-1. The CDR3 runs 14 residues. Germline loops: CDR1 KGHSH, CDR2 LQKENI. CDR3: CASSPVEVFQEAFF. The full variable domain, its missing parts supplied by reference TRBV18 and TRBJ1-1, is NAGVMQNPRHLVRRRGQEARLRCSPMKGHSHVYWYRQLPEEGLKFMVYLQKENIIDESGMPKERFSAEFPKEGPSILRIQQVVRGDSAAYFCASSPVEVFQEAFFGQGTRLTVV.

The chain uses TRBV7-2 and TRBJ2-5. Germline V gene sequence: CDR1 SGHTA, CDR2 FQGNSA. The CDR3 sequence is 13 residues long. This chain's CDR3 is CASSLRRGETQYF.

V and J are TRBV20-1 and TRBJ2-7; the D gene TCRdb calls, TRBD1, cannot be checked with no DNA. The CDR3 contains 12 residues. Per the germline V gene, CDR1 is DFQATT and CDR2 is SNEGSKA (reference sequence). This chain's CDR3 is CSATLTGHEQYF.

This chain uses TRBV20-1 with TRBJ2-1. Germline CDR1 DFQATT, CDR2 SNEGSKA (reference sequence). The CDR3 has 14 amino acids. CDR3: CSAREGNSYNEQFF.

The V and J genes are TRBV11-2 and TRBJ2-1. This CDR3 is 14 amino acids long. Per the germline V gene, CDR1 is SGHAT and CDR2 is FQNNGV. The CDR3: CASSLELADNEQFF.

The chain couples TRBV9 to TRBJ1-5; lacking DNA, the TRBD1 call made by TCRdb goes unchecked. The CDR3 runs 13 residues. CDR1 is SGDLS, CDR2 YYNGEE, per germline. CDR3 protein: CASSVDRDGPQHF.

The CDR3 loop is CASKRGRRDTEAFF. V and J are TRBV7-2 and TRBJ1-1; TCRdb's D gene call, TRBD1, goes unchecked for lack of DNA. Germline V gene lookup returns CDR1 SGHTA and CDR2 FQGNSA. CDR3 length: 14 amino acids.

The rearrangement uses TRBV29-1 and TRBJ2-2; there is no DNA to check the TCRdb D call of TRBD1. CDR3 length: 13 residues. Germline V gene lookup returns CDR1 SQVTM and CDR2 ANQGSEA. The CDR3 loop is CSGGQSNTGELFF.

The chain recombines TRBV15 with TRBJ2-1; checking the TCRdb D call of TRBD2 is not possible without DNA. This CDR3 has 21 amino acids. CDR1 is LNHNV and CDR2 is YYDKDF in the germline V gene (reference sequence). CDR3 loop: CATSRRPGQIQAGVSYNEQFF.

V and J are TRBV5-1 and TRBJ2-1; there is no DNA to check the TCRdb D call of TRBD1. This CDR3 is built from 13 residues. The germline V gene encodes CDR1 SGHRS and CDR2 YFSETQ. The CDR3 loop is CASSYRVGNEQFF.

The rearrangement links TRBV20-1 to TRBJ2-7; TCRdb reports TRBD2, a call that lacks DNA to check it against. CDR1 and CDR2 (germline): DFQATT, SNEGSKA (reference sequence). The CDR3 loop spans 17 amino acids. The CDR3 is CSARDLSGLAGGYEQYF.

The genes are TRBV19 and TRBJ2-2; the TCRdb D gene call, TRBD1, has no DNA to confirm it. The CDR3 is 16 residues long. Per the germline V gene, CDR1 is LNHDA and CDR2 is SQIVND (reference sequence). This CDR3 is CASTNPDRGGTGELFF.

The CDR3 spells CSAGPGTGANQPQHF. This sequence joins TRBV20-1 and TRBJ1-5; TCRdb gives TRBD1 as the D gene, but with no DNA this cannot be confirmed. CDR3 length: 15 amino acids. Germline CDR1 DFQATT, CDR2 SNEGSKA (reference sequence).

The V call is TRBV7-8, the J call TRBJ1-5. From germline, CDR1 is SGHVS and CDR2 FQNEAQ. The CDR3 runs 13 residues. The CDR3 reads CASSLARNQPQHF.

The rearrangement uses TRBV4-2 and TRBJ1-5; the TCRdb D gene call, TRBD1, has no DNA to confirm it. The CDR3 consists of 17 residues. Germline V gene lookup returns CDR1 LGHNA and CDR2 YNFKEQ. CDR3 in amino acids: CASSQEGGDSFGQPQHF.

This chain's CDR3 is CASSQVEGEKLFF. The genes are TRBV3-1 and TRBJ1-4. Germline assignment: CDR1 LGHDT and CDR2 YNNKEL (reference sequence). The CDR3 runs 13 residues.

The chain uses TRBV20-1 and TRBJ1-1; the D call from TCRdb, TRBD1, cannot be confirmed without DNA. There are 15 residues in the CDR3. Germline CDR1 DFQATT, CDR2 SNEGSKA (reference sequence). CDR3 loop: CSAPGRGAMNTEAFF.

The rearrangement uses TRBV18 and TRBJ1-1; no DNA is available, so the TRBD1 call from TCRdb remains unchecked. Looked up from germline, CDR1 is KGHSH and CDR2 is LQKENI. The CDR3 contains 14 residues. The CDR3 spells CASSPGSQNTEAFF.

The CDR3 is CASSQSWGYGNTIYF. The chain links TRBV14 to TRBJ1-3. Germline loops: CDR1 SGHDN, CDR2 FVKESK. The CDR3 spans 15 residues.

The CDR3 sequence is CASGWRGSSYEQYF. The rearrangement links TRBV6-2 or TRBV6-3 to TRBJ2-7; TCRdb's D call of TRBD2 is untestable without DNA. CDR1 and CDR2 from the germline V gene are MNHEY and SVGEGT. The CDR3 runs to 14 residues.

CDR3: CASISTGDYGYTF. J is TRBJ1-2 and V is TRBV6-5; the D gene TCRdb calls, TRBD1, cannot be checked with no DNA. This CDR3 has 13 amino acids. The germline V gene has CDR1 MNHEY and CDR2 SVGAGI.

The CDR3 protein is CASSGTAGSYEQYF. The J gene is TRBJ2-7, the V gene TRBV25-1; TCRdb picks TRBD1, but there is no DNA to check that call. CDR1 is MGHDK, CDR2 SYGVNS, per germline. The CDR3 is 14 amino acids.

V usage is TRBV18 and J usage is TRBJ1-2; absent DNA, TCRdb's TRBD1 call cannot be checked. Germline CDR1 KGHSH, CDR2 LQKENI. The CDR3 is 14 amino acids. CDR3 protein: CASSPSSGPYGYTF. The full variable domain, completed using reference TRBV18 and TRBJ1-2, is NAGVMQNPRHLVRRRGQEARLRCSPMKGHSHVYWYRQLPEEGLKFMVYLQKENIIDESGMPKERFSAEFPKEGPSILRIQQVVRGDSAAYFCASSPSSGPYGYTFGSGTRLTVV.

The chain combines TRBV4-1 with TRBJ1-5; TCRdb names TRBD1, which stays unverified in the absence of DNA. This CDR3 region has 15 residues. Germline CDR1 is MGHRA and CDR2 is YSYEKL. CDR3 residues: CASSQATGGDQPQHF.

The J gene is TRBJ2-7, the V gene TRBV7-9. CDR3 length equals 16 residues. Per the germline V gene, CDR1 is SEHNR and CDR2 is FQNEAQ (reference sequence). The CDR3 here is CASSLGGVESSYEQYF.

CDR3 amino acids: CASSLVPGGFKNIQYF. The chain carries TRBV7-8 and TRBJ2-4; absent DNA, TCRdb's TRBD1 call cannot be checked. This CDR3 has 16 amino acids. Germline CDR1 and CDR2: SGHVS and FQNEAQ.

The CDR3 sequence is CASSSNTGPGNTEAFF. The chain recombines TRBV5-1 with TRBJ1-1; TCRdb lists TRBD1, though no DNA is available to test this call. In germline, CDR1 is SGHRS, CDR2 YFSETQ. This CDR3 region has 16 residues.

The rearrangement links TRBV6-5 to TRBJ1-4; TCRdb proposes TRBD1, but this gene call is untestable without DNA. CDR1 MNHEY and CDR2 SVGAGI come from the germline V gene. The CDR3 totals 15 residues. The CDR3 here is CASSYSKGIVEKLFF.